This TCR beta chain was sequenced in a study of T cell changes during pregnancy in multiple sclerosis. J was trimmed by 3 bases and V by 6 bases; bases with no gene match: 18. Germline CDR1 SGHTA, CDR2 FQGNSA. This CDR3 region has 18 residues. TCRdb's table, derived via immunoSEQ multiplex PCR, lists solely in-frame clones and lacks some. This sample yields around 56,000 clones, of which approximately 90% are seen a single time; about 0.76% belongs to the top ten. The specimen comprised CD4+ T cells from peripheral blood mononuclear cells, sampled in the first trimester of pregnancy. This chain links TRBV7-2 with TRBJ2-3; 7 bases are shared with TRBD1. The receptor's source is a female donor with multiple sclerosis, enrolled in a pregnancy study. The CDR3 region is CASSYTMRGPRGTDTQYF. As DNA, the CDR3 is TGTGCCAGCAGTTATACCATGAGGGGGCCTCGGGGAACAGATACGCAGTATTTT.